The present TCR beta chain was sequenced within a study of blood T cell repertoires in COVID-19. Sequencing was performed with immunoSEQ multiplex PCR; in TCRdb, only in-frame clones are kept and a portion is missing. The table includes about 300,000 clones, roughly 90% detected once. Germline CDR1 KGHSH, CDR2 LQKENI. V was clipped by 5 bases and J by 4 bases, with 11 bases between them. CDR3 size: 13 residues. This chain connects TRBV18 to TRBJ1-1, with D perhaps matching TRBD1 (5 bases). This clonotype was obtained from a young woman with COVID-19, enrolled during active disease. Source material: peripheral blood. CDR3 in DNA: TGTGCCAGCTCATTTACAGGATCCACTGAAGCTTTCTTT. The encoded protein is CASSFTGSTEAFF.